This T cell receptor beta chain came from a study of regulatory and conventional T cells in RAG deficiency. Overall study findings and caveats: Shannon entropy was markedly lower and Simpson indices higher in RAG-deficient patients than control T-cell subsets. Omenn patients showed >90% Treg-Tconv overlap and shorter CDR3 lengths.

Conventional CD4+ T cells were sorted from blood as CD25-low CD127-high cells. The protocol was immunoSEQ multiplex PCR, while the TCRdb copy is restricted to in-frame clones and leaves out a portion. Of over 45,000 clones listed, about nine tenths are singletons. About this clone itself: Its antigen is unidentified.

Trimming stripped 6 bases from V and 7 bases from J, with 12 bases between. Germline lookup yields CDR1 GTSNPN and CDR2 SVGIG (reference sequence). The CDR3 contains 11 residues. These same data were also listed under a study on regulatory T cells. This second report adds: Primers: 52 TRBV forward and 13 TRBJ reverse.

The source of this sequence is a human donor in good health. The V gene is TRBV30, the J gene TRBJ2-5, with D unresolved. Sample: CD4+ effector T cells sorted from blood. CDR3 residues: CACRVAGTQYF. CDR3 coding DNA: TGTGCCTGTCGGGTTGCCGGGACCCAGTACTTC.